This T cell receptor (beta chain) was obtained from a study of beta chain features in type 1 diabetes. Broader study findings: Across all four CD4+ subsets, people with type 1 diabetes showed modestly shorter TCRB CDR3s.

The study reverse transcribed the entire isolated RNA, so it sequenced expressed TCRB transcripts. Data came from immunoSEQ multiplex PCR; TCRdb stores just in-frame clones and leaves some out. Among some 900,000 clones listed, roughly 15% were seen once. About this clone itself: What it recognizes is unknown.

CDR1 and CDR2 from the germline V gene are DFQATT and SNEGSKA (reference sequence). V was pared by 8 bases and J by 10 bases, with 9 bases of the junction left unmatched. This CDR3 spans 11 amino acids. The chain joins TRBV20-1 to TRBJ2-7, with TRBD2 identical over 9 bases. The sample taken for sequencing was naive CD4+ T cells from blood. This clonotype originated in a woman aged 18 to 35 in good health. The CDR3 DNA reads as TGCAGTCTTGCTAGCGGGGCTAGACAGTACTTC. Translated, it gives CSLASGARQYF.